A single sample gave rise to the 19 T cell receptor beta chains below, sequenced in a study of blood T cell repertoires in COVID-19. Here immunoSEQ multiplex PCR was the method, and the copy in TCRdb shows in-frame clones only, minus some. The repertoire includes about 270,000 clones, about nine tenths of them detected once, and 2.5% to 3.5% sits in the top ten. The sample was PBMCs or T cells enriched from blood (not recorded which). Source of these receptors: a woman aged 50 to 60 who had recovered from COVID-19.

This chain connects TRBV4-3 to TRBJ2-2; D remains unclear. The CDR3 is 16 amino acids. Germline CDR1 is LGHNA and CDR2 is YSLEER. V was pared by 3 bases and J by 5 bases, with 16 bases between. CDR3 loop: CASSQTLLLGTGELFF. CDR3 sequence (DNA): TGCGCCAGCAGCCAGACCCTATTACTCGGGACCGGGGAGCTGTTTTTT.

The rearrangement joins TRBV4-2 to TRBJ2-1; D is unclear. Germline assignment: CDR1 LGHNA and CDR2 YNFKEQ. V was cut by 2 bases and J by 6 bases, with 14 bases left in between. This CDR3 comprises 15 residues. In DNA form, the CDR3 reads TGTGCCAGCAGCCAAAATCTAGTGGCGAGCAATGAGCAGTTCTTC. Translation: CASSQNLVASNEQFF.

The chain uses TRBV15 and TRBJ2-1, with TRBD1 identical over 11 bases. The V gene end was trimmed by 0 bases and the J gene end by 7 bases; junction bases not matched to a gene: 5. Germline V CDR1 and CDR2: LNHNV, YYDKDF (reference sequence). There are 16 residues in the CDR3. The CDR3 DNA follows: TGTGCCACCAGCAGAGAAAGGACAGGGGGCAATAATGAGCAGTTCTTC. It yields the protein CATSRERTGGNNEQFF.

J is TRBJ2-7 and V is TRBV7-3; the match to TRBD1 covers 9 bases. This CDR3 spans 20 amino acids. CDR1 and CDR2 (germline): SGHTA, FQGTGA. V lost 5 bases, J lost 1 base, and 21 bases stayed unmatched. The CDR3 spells CASSHGPGQGKGGGSYEQYF. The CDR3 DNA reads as TGTGCCAGCAGCCATGGACCGGGACAGGGTAAAGGTGGCGGGTCCTACGAGCAGTACTTC.

The CDR3 here is CASSSDPWTGLNSPLHF. CDR3 nucleotides: TGTGCCAGCAGCTCCGATCCTTGGACAGGACTTAATTCACCCCTCCACTTT. The chain links TRBV5-5 to TRBJ1-6; 7 nucleotides agree with TRBD1. The CDR3 length is 17 residues. V shed 3 bases, J shed 6 bases, and the junction held 12 bases outside the gene matches. Germline CDR1 SGHKS, CDR2 YYEKEE (reference sequence).

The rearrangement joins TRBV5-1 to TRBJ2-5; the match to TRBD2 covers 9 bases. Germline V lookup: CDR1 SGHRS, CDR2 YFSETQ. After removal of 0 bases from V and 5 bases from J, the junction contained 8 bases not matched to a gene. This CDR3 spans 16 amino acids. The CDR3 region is CASSLALAGDGETQYF. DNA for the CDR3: TGCGCCAGCAGCTTGGCTTTAGCGGGAGACGGGGAGACCCAGTACTTC.

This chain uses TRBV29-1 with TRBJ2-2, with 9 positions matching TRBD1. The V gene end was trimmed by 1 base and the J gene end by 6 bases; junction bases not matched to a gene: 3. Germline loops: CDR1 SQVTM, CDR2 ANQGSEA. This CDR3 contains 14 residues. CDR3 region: CSVEGTGVAGELFF. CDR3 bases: TGCAGCGTTGAAGGGACAGGGGTTGCCGGGGAGCTGTTTTTT.

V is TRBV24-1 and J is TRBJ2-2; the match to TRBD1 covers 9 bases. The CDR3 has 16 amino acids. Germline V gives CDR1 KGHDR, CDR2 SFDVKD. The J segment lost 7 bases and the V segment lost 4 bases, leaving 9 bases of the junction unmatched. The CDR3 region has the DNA TGTGCCACCAGTGACAGGACAGGGGAGATTAACGGGGAGCTGTTTTTT. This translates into CATSDRTGEINGELFF.

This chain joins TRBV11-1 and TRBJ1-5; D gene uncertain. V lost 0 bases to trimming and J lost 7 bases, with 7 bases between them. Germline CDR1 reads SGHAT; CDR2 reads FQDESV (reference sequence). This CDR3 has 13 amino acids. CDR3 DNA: TGTGCCAGCAGCTTAGCGGCGGGCCAGCCCCAGCATTTT. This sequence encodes CASSLAAGQPQHF.

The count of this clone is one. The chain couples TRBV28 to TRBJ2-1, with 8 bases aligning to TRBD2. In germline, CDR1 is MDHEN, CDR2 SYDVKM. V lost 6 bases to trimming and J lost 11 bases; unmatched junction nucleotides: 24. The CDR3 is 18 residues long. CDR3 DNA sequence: TGTGCCAGCAGCCGCGCGGACGGGATAGCGGGATTGGTGAGGAAGCAGTTCTTC. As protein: CASSRADGIAGLVRKQFF.

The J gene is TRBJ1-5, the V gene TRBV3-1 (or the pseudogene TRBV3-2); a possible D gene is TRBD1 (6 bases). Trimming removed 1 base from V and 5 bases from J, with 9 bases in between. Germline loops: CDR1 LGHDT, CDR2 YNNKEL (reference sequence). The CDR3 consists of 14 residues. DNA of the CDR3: TGTGCCAGCAGCCAAGGAAGGGGGTATCAGCCCCAGCATTTT. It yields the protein CASSQGRGYQPQHF.

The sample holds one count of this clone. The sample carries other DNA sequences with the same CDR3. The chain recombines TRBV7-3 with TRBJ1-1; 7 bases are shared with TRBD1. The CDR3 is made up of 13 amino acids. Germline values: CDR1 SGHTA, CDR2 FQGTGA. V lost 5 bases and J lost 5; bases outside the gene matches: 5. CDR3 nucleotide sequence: TGTGCCAGCAGCCTAGGGGGCGGAACTGAAGCTTTCTTT. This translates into CASSLGGGTEAFF.

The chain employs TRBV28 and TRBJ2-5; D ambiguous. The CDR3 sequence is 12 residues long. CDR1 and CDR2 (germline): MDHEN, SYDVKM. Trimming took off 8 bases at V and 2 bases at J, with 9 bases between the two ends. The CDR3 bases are TGTGCCAGCGTCGACGGGCAAGAGACCCAGTACTTC. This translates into CASVDGQETQYF.

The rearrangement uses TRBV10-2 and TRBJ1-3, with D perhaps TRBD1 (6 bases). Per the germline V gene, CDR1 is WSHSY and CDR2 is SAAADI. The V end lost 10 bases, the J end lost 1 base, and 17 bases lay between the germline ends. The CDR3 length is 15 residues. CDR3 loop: CATRDIALSGNTIYF. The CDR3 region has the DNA TGCGCCACCAGGGACATCGCTCTGTCTGGAAACACCATATATTTT.

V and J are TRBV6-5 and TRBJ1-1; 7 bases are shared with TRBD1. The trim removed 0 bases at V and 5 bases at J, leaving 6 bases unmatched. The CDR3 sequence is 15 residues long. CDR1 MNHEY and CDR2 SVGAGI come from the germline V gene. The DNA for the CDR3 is TGTGCCAGCAGTTACTCGATAGGGGGCGGTACTGAAGCTTTCTTT. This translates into CASSYSIGGGTEAFF.

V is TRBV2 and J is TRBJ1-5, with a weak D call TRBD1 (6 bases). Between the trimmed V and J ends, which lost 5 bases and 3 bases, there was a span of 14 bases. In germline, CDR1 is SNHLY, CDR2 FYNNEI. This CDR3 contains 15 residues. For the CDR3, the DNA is TGTGCCAGCAGTCAACAGGACAGCCTCAATCAGCCCCAGCATTTT. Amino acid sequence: CASSQQDSLNQPQHF.

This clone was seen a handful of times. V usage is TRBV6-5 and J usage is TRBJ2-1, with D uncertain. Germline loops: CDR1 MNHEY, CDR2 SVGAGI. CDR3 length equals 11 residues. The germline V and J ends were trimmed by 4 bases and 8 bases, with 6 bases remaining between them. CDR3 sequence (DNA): TGTGCCAGCAGTTTCCGGGATGAGCAGTTCTTC. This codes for CASSFRDEQFF.

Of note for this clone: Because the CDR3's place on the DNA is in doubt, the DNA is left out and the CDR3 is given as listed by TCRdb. The CDR3 loop is CASTSGRGYSGNTIYF. The chain couples TRBV19 to TRBJ1-3. The CDR3 is 16 amino acids in total, end residues counted. Germline-derived CDR1 and CDR2 are LNHDA and SQIVND (reference sequence).

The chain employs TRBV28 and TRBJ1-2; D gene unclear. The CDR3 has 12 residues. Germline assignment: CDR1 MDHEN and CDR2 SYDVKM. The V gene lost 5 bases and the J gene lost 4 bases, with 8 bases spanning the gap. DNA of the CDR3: TGTGCCAGCAGTGTGGGCATCTATGGCTACACCTTC. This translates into CASSVGIYGYTF.